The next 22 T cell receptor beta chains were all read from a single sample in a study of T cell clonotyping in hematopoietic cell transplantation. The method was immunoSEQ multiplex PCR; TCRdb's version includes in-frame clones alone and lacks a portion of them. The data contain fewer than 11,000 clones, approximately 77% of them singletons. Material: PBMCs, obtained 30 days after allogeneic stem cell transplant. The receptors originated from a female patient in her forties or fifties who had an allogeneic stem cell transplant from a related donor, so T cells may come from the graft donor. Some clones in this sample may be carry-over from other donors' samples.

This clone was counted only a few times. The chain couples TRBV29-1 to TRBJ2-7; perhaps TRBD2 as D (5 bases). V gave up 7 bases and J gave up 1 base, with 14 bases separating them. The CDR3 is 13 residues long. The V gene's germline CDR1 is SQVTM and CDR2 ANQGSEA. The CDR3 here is CSAAGGSSYEQYF. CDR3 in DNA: TGCAGCGCTGCAGGAGGTAGTTCCTACGAGCAGTACTTC.

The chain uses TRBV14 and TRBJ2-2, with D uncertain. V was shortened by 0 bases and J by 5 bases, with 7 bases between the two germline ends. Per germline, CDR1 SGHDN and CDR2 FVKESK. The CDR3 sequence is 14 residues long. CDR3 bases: TGTGCCAGCAGCCAAGATTTGGGAACCGGGGAGCTGTTTTTT. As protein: CASSQDLGTGELFF.

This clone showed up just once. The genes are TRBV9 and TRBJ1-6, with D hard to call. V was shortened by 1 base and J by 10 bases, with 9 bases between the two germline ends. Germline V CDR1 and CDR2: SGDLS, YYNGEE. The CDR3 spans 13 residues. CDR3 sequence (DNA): TGTGCCAGCAGCGTACGAATAGGGTCACCCCTCCACTTT. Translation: CASSVRIGSPLHF.

As DNA, the CDR3 is TGTGCCAGCAGTCAAGGCCCGAGAGTATTCCAAGAGACCCAGTACTTC. As protein: CASSQGPRVFQETQYF. The chain joins TRBV27 to TRBJ2-5; D not certain. Germline loops: CDR1 MNHEY, CDR2 SMNVEV (reference sequence). V was cut by 5 bases and J by 1 base, with 17 bases left in between. CDR3 length: 16 residues.

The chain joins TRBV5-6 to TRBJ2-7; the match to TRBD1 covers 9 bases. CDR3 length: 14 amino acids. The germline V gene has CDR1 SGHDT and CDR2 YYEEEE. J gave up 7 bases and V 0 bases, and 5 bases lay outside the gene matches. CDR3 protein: CASSLVQGAEEQYF. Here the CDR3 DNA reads TGTGCCAGCAGCTTGGTACAGGGGGCAGAAGAGCAGTACTTC.

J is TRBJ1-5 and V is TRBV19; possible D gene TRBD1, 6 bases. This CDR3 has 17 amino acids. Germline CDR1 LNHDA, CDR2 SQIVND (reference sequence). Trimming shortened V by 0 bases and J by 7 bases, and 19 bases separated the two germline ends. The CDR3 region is CASSIDFPTGRQQPQHF. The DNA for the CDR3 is TGTGCCAGTAGTATAGATTTTCCGACAGGACGCCAACAGCCCCAGCATTTT. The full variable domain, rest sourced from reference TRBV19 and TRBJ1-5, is DGGITQSPKYLFRKEGQNVTLSCEQNLNHDAMYWYRQDPGQGLRLIYYSQIVNDFQKGDIAEGYSVSREKKESFPLTVTSAQKNPTAFYLCASSIDFPTGRQQPQHFGDGTRLSIL.

CDR3 DNA: TGTGCCAGCGGGGGCCGCGGGGCTAGCGCATACGAGCAGTACTTC. Its translation is CASGGRGASAYEQYF. V usage is TRBV7-2 and J usage is TRBJ2-5; D may correspond to TRBD1 or TRBD2 (6 bases each). The J call may not be correct, given that the DNA end is closer to TRBJ2-7. Germline V gene sequence: CDR1 SGHTA, CDR2 FQGNSA. This CDR3 region has 15 residues.

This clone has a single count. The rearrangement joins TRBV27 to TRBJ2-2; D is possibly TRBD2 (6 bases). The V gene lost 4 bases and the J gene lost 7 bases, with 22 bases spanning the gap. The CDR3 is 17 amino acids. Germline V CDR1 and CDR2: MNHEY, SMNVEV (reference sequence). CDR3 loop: CASSYSPVGPRGGELFF. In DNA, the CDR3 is TGTGCCAGCAGTTACTCCCCAGTTGGGCCGCGGGGCGGGGAGCTGTTTTTT.

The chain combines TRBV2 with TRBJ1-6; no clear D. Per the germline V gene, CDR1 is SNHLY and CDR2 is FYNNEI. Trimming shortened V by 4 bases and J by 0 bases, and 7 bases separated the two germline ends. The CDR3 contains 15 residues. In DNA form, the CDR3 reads TGTGCCAGCAGTGTAAAGAGCTCCTATAATTCACCCCTCCACTTT. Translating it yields CASSVKSSYNSPLHF.

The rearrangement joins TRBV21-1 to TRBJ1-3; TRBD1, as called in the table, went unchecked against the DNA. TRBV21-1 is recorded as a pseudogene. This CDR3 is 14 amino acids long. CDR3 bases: TGTGCCAGCAGCAAAACAGGCTCTGGAAACACCATATATTTT. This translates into CASSKTGSGNTIYF.

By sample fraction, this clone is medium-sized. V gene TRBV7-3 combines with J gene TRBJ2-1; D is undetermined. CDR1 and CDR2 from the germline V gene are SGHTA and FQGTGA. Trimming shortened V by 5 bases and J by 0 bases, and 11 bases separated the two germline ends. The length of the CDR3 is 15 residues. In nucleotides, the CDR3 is TGTGCCAGCAGCCTTGGGCCAGGCTCCTACAATGAGCAGTTCTTC. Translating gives CASSLGPGSYNEQFF.

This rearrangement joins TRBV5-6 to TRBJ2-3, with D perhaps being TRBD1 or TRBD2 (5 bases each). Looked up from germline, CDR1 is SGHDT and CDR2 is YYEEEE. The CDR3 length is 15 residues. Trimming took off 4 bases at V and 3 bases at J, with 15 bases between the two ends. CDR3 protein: CASSDGTPVTDTQYF. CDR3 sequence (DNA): TGTGCCAGCAGCGACGGGACCCCCGTAACAGATACGCAGTATTTT.

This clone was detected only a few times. The CDR3 spells CASSIGTEAFF. DNA for the CDR3: TGTGCCAGCAGCATAGGGACTGAAGCTTTCTTT. The chain combines TRBV7-9 with TRBJ1-1; no firm D call. Trimming left V 5 bases short and J 5 bases short, with 6 bases between. Germline V CDR1 and CDR2: SEHNR, FQNEAQ (reference sequence). This CDR3 is built from 11 residues.

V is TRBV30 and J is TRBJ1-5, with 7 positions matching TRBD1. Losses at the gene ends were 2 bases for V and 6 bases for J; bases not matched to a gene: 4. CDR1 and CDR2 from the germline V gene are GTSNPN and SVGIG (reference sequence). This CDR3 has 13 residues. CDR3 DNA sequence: TGTGCCTGGAGTAGGGGGCGAGGTCAGCCCCAGCATTTT. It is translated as CAWSRGRGQPQHF. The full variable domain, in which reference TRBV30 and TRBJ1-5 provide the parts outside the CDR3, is SQTIHQWPATLVQPVGSPLSLECTVEGTSNPNLYWYRQAAGRGLQLLFYSVGIGQISSEVPQNLSASRPQDRQFILSSKKLLLSDSGFYLCAWSRGRGQPQHFGDGTRLSIL.

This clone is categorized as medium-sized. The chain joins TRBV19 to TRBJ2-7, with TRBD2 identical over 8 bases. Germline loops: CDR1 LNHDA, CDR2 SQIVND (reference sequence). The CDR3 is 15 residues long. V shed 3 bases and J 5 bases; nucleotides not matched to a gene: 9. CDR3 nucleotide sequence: TGTGCCAGTAGTATTGCAAGCCTAGCGGGCCACGAGCAGTACTTC. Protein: CASSIASLAGHEQYF.

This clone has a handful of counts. Written as DNA, the CDR3 is TGTGCCAGCAGTATCCGGGACAGAGGAAACACCATATATTTT. This codes for CASSIRDRGNTIYF. The chain joins TRBV6-5 to TRBJ1-3; TRBD1 matches 7 bases. This CDR3 has 14 amino acids. The junction had 5 bases not matched to a gene; V was cut back by 5 bases and J by 4 bases. CDR1 is MNHEY and CDR2 is SVGAGI in the germline V gene.

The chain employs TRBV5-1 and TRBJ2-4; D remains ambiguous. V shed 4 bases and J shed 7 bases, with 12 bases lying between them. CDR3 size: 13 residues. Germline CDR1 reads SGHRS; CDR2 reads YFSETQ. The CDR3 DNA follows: TGCGCCAGCAGCACCTTGACTGATAACATTCAGTACTTC. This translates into CASSTLTDNIQYF.

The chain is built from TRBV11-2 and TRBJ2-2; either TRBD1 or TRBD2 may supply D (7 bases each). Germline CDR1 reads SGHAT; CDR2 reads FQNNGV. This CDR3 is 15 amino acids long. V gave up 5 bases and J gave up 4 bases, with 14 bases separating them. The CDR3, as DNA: TGTGCCAGCAGCAAGAGCAGGGGGGGCACCGGGGAGCTGTTTTTT. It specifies CASSKSRGGTGELFF.

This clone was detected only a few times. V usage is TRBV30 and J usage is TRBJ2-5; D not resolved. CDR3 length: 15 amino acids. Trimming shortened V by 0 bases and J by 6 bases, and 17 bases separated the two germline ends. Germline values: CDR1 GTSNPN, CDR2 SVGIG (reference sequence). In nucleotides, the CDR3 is TGTGCCTGGAGTGTTTCTGGCAGCTTGGTGAAGACCCAGTACTTC. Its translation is CAWSVSGSLVKTQYF.

CDR3 residues: CASSAGGQGNYGYTF. CDR3 nucleotide sequence: TGTGCCAGCAGCGCGGGGGGACAGGGTAACTATGGCTACACCTTC. This chain links TRBV9 with TRBJ1-2, with TRBD1 identical over 9 bases. Trimming at V came to 3 bases and at J to 1 base, leaving 4 bases not matched to a gene. The CDR3 runs 15 residues. Per germline, CDR1 SGDLS and CDR2 YYNGEE.

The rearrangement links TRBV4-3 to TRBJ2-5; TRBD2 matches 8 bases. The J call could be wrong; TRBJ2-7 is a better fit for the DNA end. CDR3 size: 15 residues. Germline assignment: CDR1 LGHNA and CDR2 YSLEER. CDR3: CASSAARAGAYEQYF. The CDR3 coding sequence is TGCGCCAGCAGCGCGGCGAGAGCGGGAGCTTACGAGCAGTACTTC.

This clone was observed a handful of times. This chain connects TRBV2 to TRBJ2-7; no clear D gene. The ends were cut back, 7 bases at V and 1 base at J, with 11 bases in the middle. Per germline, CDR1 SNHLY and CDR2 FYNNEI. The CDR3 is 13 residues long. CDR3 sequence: CASKGDGSYEQYF. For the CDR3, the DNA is TGTGCCAGCAAGGGTGACGGTTCCTACGAGCAGTACTTC.